This TCR beta chain was sequenced in a study of cytomegalovirus exposure and HLA in healthy donors (dated by TCRdb to the late 2010s). With respect to the entire study: According to a later analysis, one platform produced both the roughly 120 validation repertoires and the roughly 640 repertoires of the first cohort. In addition to the first cohort of roughly 700 subjects, a separate validation cohort of about 120 different subjects was used. To predict cytomegalovirus infection status, the study combined high-throughput TCR immunosequencing, statistical association of individual TCRs with disease status, and machine learning. The aim of the study was to test whether cataloging public T cell receptors could identify signatures of past pathogen exposure. What the research found in general, with its limitations: Across donors, most TCR sequences were observed very rarely, whereas some public TCRs were present in many individuals. A later analysis found that TCRs clustered in the first cohort also tended to co-occur in the 100 to 150 validation repertoires, with approximately 95% of cluster scores above 0. According to the authors, the approach could potentially be generalized to other disease states and immunological phenotypes. Three of the identified cytomegalovirus-associated TCR beta chains were confirmed in vitro to be specific for cytomegalovirus antigens. A total of roughly 160 TCR beta chains were listed by the study as associated with cytomegalovirus. The validation cohort had no HLA typing available for a later analysis, so co-occurrence within that cohort was assessed over all 120 or so repertoires. The classifier was reported to diagnose cytomegalovirus status with high specificity and sensitivity in both the original and validation cohorts.

Libraries were built with the immunoSEQ multiplex PCR assay. On the authors' methods: To diagnose cytomegalovirus status from the catalog of TCR beta chain sequences, a statistical classification framework was built. In TCRdb, the immuneACCESS table is reduced to in-frame sequences with V and J assigned. These tables do not hold every clone; where another copy was compared, an unresolved V gene accounts for under half, and the others remain unexplained. V, J and clone size are taken as reported in that table, and D and trimming were inferred from the DNA itself. The sample table records tens of thousands of clones; 90% to 95% of these occur just once. The top ten hold 1.5% to 2% of the sample. Donors formed part of the validation cohort, which comprised 120 or so subjects and was distinct from the first cohort of fewer than 750 subjects. Regarding this clone: The clone's antigen remains unknown. One base away there is no much larger clone; base qualities are not given.

Sequencing was carried out using PBMCs. This TCR was recovered from a woman aged 18-29 years in good health and CMV-seropositive.

The DNA sequence reads TGTGCCAGCAGCTTTTCGGGGGGACAGGGTCGGGACTATGGCTACACCTTC. Its coded protein is CASSFSGGQGRDYGYTF. Recombination linked TRBV5-4 to TRBJ1-2, with TRBD1 matching 9 junction bases. Compared with germline, V lacks 2 bases and J lacks 3 bases; bases without a gene match: 11. From the cysteine through the phenylalanine, the CDR3 covers 17 amino acids. The sequence is cut down to CDR3 DNA, 51 bases in frame from base 1. In the germline V gene (reference sequence), CDR1 corresponds to SGHNT and CDR2 to YYREEE.